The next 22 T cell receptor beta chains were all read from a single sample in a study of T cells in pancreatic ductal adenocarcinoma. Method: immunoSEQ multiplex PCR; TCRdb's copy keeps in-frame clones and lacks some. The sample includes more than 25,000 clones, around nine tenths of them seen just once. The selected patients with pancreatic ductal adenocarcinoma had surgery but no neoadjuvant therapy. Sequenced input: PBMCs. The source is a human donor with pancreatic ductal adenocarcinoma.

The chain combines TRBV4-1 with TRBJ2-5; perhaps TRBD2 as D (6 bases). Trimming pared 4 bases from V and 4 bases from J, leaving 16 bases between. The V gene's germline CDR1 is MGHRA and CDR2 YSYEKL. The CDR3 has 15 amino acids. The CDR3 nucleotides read TGCGCCAGCAGCCCCCACCCGCCCGGGGGAGAGACCCAGTACTTC. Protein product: CASSPHPPGGETQYF.

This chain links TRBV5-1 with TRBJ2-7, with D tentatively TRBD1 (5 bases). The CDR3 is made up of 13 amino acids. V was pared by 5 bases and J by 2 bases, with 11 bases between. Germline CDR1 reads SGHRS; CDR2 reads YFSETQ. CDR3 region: CASSRTPAYEQYF. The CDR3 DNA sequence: TGCGCCAGCAGTCGGACACCTGCCTACGAGCAGTACTTC.

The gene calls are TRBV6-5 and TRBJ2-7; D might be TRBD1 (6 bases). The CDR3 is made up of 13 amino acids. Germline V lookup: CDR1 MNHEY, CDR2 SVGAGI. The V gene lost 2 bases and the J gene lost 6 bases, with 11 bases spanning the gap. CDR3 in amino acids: CASSYLRGTEQYF. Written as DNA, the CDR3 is TGTGCCAGCAGTTACCTGAGGGGGACCGAGCAGTACTTC.

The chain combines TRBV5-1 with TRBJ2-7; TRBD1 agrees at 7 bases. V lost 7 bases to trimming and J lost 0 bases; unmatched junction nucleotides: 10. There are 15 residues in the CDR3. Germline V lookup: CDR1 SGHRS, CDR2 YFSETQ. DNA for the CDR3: TGCGCCAGCGGACCCAGACAGGGTGCCTCCTACGAGCAGTACTTC. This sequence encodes CASGPRQGASYEQYF. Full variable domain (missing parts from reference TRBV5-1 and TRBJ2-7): KAGVTQTPRYLIKTRGQQVTLSCSPISGHRSVSWYQQTPGQGLQFLFEYFSETQRNKGNFPGRFSGRQFSNSRSEMNVSTLELGDSALYLCASGPRQGASYEQYFGPGTRLTVT.

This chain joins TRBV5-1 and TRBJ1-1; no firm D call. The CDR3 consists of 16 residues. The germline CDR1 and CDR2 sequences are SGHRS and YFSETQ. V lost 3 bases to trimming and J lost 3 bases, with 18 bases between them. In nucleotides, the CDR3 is TGCGCCAGCAGCTCAGGCCTGCGGGTAAAGGACACTGAAGCTTTCTTT. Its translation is CASSSGLRVKDTEAFF.

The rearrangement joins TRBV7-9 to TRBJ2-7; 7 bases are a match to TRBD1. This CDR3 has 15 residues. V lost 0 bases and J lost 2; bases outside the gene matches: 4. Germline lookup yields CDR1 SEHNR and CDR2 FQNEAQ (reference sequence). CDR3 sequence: CASSLAMDRTYEQYF. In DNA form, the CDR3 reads TGTGCCAGCAGCTTAGCAATGGACAGGACCTACGAGCAGTACTTC.

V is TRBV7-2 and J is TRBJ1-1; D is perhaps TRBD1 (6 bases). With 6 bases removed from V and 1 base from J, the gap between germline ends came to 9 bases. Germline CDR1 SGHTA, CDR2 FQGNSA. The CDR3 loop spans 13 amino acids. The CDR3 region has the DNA TGTGCCAGCAGGGGGACAACGAACACTGAAGCTTTCTTT. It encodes CASRGTTNTEAFF.

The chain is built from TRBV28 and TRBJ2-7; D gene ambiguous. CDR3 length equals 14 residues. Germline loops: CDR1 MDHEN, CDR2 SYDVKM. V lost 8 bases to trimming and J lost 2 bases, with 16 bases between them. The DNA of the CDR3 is TGTGCCAGCTGCCGAATGACTCGGACCTACGAGCAGTACTTC. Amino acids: CASCRMTRTYEQYF.

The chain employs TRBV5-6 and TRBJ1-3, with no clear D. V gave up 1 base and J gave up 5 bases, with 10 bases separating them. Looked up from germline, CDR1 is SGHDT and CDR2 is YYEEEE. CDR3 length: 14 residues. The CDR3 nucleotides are TGTGCCAGCAGCTTGTTGCGGGATCGAAACACCATATATTTT. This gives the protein CASSLLRDRNTIYF.

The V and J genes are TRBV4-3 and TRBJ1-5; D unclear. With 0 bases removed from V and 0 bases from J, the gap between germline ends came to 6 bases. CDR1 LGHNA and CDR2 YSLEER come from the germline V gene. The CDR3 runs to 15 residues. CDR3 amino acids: CASSQDQNSNQPQHF. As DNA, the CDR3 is TGCGCCAGCAGCCAAGATCAGAATAGCAATCAGCCCCAGCATTTT.

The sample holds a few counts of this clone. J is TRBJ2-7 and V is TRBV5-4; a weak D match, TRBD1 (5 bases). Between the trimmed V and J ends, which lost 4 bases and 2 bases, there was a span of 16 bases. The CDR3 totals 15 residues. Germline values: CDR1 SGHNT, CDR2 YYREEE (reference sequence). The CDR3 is CASSLNRRGTYEQYF. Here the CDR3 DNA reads TGTGCCAGCAGCCTAAACAGAAGGGGAACCTACGAGCAGTACTTC.

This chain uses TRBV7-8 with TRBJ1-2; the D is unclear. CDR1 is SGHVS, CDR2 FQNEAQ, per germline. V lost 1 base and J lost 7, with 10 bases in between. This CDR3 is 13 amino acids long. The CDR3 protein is CASSLDGRGGYTF. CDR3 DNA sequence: TGTGCCAGCAGCTTAGACGGACGGGGTGGCTACACCTTC.

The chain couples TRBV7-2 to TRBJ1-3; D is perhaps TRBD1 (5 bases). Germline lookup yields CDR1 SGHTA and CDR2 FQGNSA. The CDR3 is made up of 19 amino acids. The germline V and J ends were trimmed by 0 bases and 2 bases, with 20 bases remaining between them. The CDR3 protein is CASSLARGRMAGPGNTIYF. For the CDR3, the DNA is TGTGCCAGCAGCTTAGCGCGGGGACGTATGGCCGGTCCTGGAAACACCATATATTTT. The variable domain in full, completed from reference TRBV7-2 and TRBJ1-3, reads GAGVSQSPSNKVTEKGKDVELRCDPISGHTALYWYRQSLGQGLEFLIYFQGNSAPDKSGLPSDRFSAERTGGSVSTLTIQRTQQEDSAVYLCASSLARGRMAGPGNTIYFGEGSWLTVV.

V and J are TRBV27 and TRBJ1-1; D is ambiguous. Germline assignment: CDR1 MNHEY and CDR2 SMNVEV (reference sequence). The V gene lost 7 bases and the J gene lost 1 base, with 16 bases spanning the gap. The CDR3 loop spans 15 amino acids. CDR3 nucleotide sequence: TGTGCCAGCAAGGAAAGATATCGGTCGAACACTGAAGCTTTCTTT. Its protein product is CASKERYRSNTEAFF.

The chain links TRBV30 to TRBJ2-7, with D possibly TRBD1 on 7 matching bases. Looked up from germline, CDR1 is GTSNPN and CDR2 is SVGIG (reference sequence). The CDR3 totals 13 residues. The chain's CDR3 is CGRTGDSCYEQYF. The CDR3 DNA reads TGTGGCCGAACGGGGGACAGTTGCTACGAGCAGTACTTC.

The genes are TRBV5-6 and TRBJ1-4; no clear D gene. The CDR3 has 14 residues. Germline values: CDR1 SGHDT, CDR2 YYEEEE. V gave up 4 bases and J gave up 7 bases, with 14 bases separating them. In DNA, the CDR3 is TGTGCCAGCAGCCCCCTGCGTCGTGGTGAAAAACTGTTTTTT. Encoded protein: CASSPLRRGEKLFF.

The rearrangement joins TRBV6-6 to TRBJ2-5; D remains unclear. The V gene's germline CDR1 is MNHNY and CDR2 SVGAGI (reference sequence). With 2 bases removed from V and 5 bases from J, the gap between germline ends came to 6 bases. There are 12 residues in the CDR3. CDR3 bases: TGTGCCAGCAGTTACGCTTGGGAGACCCAGTACTTC. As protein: CASSYAWETQYF.

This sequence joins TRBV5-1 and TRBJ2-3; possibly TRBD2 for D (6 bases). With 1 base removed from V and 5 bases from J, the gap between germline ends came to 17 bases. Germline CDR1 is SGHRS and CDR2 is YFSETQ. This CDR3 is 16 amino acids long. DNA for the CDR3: TGCGCCAGCAGCTTGTTTACGGGAGCACGGGGAGATACGCAGTATTTT. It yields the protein CASSLFTGARGDTQYF.

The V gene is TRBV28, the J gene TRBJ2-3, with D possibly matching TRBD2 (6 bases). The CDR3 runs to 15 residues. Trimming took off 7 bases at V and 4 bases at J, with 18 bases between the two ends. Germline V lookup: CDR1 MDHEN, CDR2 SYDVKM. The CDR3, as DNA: TGTGCCAGCACCCAGGGACTGCGGGACGCAGATACGCAGTATTTT. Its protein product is CASTQGLRDADTQYF.

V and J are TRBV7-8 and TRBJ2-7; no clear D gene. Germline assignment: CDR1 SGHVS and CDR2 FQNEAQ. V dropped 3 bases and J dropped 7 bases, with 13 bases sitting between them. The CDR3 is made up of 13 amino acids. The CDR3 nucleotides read TGTGCCAGCAGCTTCCCCGGTCGGATGGAGCAGTACTTC. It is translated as CASSFPGRMEQYF.

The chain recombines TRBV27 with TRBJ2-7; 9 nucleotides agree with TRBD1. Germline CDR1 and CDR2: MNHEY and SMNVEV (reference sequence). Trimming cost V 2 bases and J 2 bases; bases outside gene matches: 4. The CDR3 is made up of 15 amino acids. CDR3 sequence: CASSLADRGPYEQYF. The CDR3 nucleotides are TGTGCCAGCAGTTTAGCGGACAGGGGCCCCTACGAGCAGTACTTC.

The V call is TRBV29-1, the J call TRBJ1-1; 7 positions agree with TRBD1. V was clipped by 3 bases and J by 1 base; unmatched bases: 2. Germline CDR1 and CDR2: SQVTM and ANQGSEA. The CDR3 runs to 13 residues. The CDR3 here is CSVEEGANTEAFF. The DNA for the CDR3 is TGCAGCGTTGAGGAGGGGGCGAACACTGAAGCTTTCTTT. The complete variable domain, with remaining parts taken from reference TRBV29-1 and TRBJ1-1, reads SAVISQKPSRDICQRGTSLTIQCQVDSQVTMMFWYRQQPGQSLTLIATANQGSEATYESGFVIDKFPISRPNLTFSTLTVSNMSPEDSSIYLCSVEEGANTEAFFGQGTRLTVV.